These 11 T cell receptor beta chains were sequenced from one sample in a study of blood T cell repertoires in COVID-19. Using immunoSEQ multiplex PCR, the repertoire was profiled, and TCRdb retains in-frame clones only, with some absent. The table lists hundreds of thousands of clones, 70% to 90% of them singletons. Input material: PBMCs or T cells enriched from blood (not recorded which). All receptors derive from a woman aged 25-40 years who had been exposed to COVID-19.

CDR3 coding DNA: TGTGCCAGAAGCTTGCGGGCAGGGGGTGCCAAAAACATTCAGTACTTC. Protein sequence: CARSLRAGGAKNIQYF. The chain links TRBV5-3 to TRBJ2-4; 7 bases are shared with TRBD1. TRBV5-3 is labeled an ORF, and its function is uncertain. This CDR3 is built from 16 residues. V shed 1 base and J 1 base; nucleotides not matched to a gene: 5.

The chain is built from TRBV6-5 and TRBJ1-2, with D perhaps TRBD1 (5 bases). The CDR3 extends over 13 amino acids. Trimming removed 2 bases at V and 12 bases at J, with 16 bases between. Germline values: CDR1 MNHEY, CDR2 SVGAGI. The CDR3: CASSYTPVGAHTF. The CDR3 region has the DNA TGTGCCAGCAGTTACACCCCCGTAGGGGCACACACCTTC.

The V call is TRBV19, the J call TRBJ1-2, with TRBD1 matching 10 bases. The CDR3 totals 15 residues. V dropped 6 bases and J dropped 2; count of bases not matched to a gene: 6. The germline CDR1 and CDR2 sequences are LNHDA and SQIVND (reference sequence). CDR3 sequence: CASSPTGQGNYGYTF. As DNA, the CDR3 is TGTGCCAGTAGCCCCACGGGACAGGGGAACTATGGCTACACCTTC.

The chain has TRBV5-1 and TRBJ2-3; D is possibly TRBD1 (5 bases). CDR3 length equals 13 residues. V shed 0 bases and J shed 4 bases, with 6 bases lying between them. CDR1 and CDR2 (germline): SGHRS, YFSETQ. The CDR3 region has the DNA TGCGCCAGCAGCTTGGAAGGGGCAGATACGCAGTATTTT. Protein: CASSLEGADTQYF.

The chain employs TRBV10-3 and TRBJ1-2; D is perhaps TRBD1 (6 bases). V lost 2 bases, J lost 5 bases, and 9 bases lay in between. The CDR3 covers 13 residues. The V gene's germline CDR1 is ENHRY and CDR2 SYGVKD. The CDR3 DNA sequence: TGTGCCATCAGTGAGGCCCAGGGGTATGGCTACACCTTC. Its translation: CAISEAQGYGYTF.

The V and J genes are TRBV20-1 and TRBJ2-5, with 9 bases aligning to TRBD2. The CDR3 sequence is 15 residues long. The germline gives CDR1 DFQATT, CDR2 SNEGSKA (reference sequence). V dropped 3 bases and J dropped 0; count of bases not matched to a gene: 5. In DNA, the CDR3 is TGCAGTGCTAGTTCGGCTAGCGGGAACCAAGAGACCCAGTACTTC. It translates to CSASSASGNQETQYF.

In nucleotides, the CDR3 is TGTGCCAGCAGTTTACGGCGGGGTGCGAACACCGGGGAGCTGTTTTTT. As protein: CASSLRRGANTGELFF. The chain links TRBV27 to TRBJ2-2; a possible D gene is TRBD2 (6 bases). In germline, CDR1 is MNHEY, CDR2 SMNVEV (reference sequence). Trimming removed 2 bases at V and 0 bases at J, with 10 bases between. This CDR3 has 16 residues.

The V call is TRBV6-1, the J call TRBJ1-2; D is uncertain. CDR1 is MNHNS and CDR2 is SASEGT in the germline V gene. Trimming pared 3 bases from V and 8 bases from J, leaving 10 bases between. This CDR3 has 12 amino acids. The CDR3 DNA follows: TGTGCCAGCAGTGACAGTCGCAAGGGCTACACCTTC. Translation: CASSDSRKGYTF.

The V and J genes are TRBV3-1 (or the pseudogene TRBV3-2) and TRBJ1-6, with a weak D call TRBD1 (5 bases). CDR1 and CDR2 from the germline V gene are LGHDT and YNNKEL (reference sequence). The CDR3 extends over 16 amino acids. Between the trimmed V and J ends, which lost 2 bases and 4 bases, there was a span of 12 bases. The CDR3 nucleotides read TGTGCCAGCAGCCAAAATCTGGGGGGGTATAATTCACCCCTCCACTTT. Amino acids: CASSQNLGGYNSPLHF.

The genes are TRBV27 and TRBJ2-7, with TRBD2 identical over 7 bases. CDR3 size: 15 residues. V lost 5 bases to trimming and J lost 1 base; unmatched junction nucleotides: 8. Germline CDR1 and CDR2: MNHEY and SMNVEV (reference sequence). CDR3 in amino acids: CASSSPSGGSYEQYF. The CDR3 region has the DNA TGTGCCAGCAGTAGTCCCTCGGGGGGATCCTACGAGCAGTACTTC.

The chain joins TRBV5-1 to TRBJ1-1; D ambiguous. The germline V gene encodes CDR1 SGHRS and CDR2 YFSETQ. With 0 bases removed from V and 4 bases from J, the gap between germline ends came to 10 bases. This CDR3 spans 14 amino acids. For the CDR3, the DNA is TGCGCCAGCAGCTTGGCTAAATCAGGCACTGAAGCTTTCTTT. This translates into CASSLAKSGTEAFF.